The 25 T cell receptor beta chains below come from one sample, sequenced in a study of T cell responses to AZD1222 COVID-19 vaccine. Using immunoSEQ multiplex PCR, the repertoire was profiled, and TCRdb retains in-frame clones only, with some absent. The profile shows around 100,000 clones, more than 85% of them singletons. The sample was peripheral blood, taken on day 0 of AZD1222 vaccination. The receptors here all came from an adult in good health.

This clone was seen a few times. The V and J genes are TRBV18 and TRBJ2-3; 7 bases are shared with TRBD1. The J segment lost 4 bases and the V segment lost 3 bases, leaving 7 bases of the junction unmatched. The CDR3 length is 15 residues. Germline loops: CDR1 KGHSH, CDR2 LQKENI. The CDR3 DNA reads TGTGCCAGCTCACCCCAGGGGGAGCGCCCAGATACGCAGTATTTT. Translation gives CASSPQGERPDTQYF.

A word on this clone: The same CDR3 is also encoded by other DNA sequences in this sample. Here the CDR3 DNA reads TGTGCCAGCAGCTTAAGGCGGGGGAGCTCCTACAATGAGCAGTTCTTC. Its translation is CASSLRRGSSYNEQFF. V usage is TRBV7-2 and J usage is TRBJ2-1; TRBD2 agrees at 7 bases. The CDR3 loop spans 16 amino acids. Trimming cost V 2 bases and J 0 bases; bases outside gene matches: 4. Germline assignment: CDR1 SGHTA and CDR2 FQGNSA.

CDR3 nucleotides: TGTGCCAGCGCTTCGGGGGGGGCGTATACTGAAGCTTTCTTT. This codes for CASASGGAYTEAFF. The chain has TRBV28 and TRBJ1-1; D possibly corresponds to TRBD1 (6 bases). The V end was cut by 8 bases, the J end by 5 bases, with 18 bases between. The germline CDR1 and CDR2 sequences are MDHEN and SYDVKM. This CDR3 is built from 14 residues.

This rearrangement joins TRBV2 to TRBJ2-3; 8 bases are a match to TRBD1. Germline assignment: CDR1 SNHLY and CDR2 FYNNEI. CDR3 size: 14 residues. Trimming cost V 8 bases and J 3 bases; bases outside gene matches: 7. CDR3: CASSTGVVTDTQYF. The CDR3 coding sequence is TGTGCCAGCTCGACAGGGGTTGTAACAGATACGCAGTATTTT.

This clone was seen a few times. The rearrangement joins TRBV7-8 to TRBJ2-3, with 8 nucleotides matching TRBD2. With V trimmed by 0 bases and J by 10 bases, 12 bases remained unmatched. The CDR3 is 16 residues long. CDR1 is SGHVS and CDR2 is FQNEAQ in the germline V gene. CDR3 sequence: CASSLASSGSIISQYF. As DNA, the CDR3 is TGTGCCAGCAGCTTAGCGTCGAGCGGGAGCATTATCTCGCAGTATTTT.

The chain couples TRBV3-1 (or the pseudogene TRBV3-2) to TRBJ2-1; 8 nucleotides align to TRBD1. Trimming cost V 7 bases and J 3 bases; bases outside gene matches: 8. CDR3 length: 15 amino acids. The germline V gene has CDR1 LGHDT and CDR2 YNNKEL (reference sequence). CDR3 in DNA: TGTGCCAGCACTACAGGGGGACAGAGCTACAATGAGCAGTTCTTC. This codes for CASTTGGQSYNEQFF.

This chain links TRBV28 with TRBJ2-7, with unresolved D. The CDR3 totals 11 residues. V lost 6 bases to trimming and J lost 3 bases, with 6 bases between them. Germline lookup yields CDR1 MDHEN and CDR2 SYDVKM. The DNA of the CDR3 is TGTGCCAGCAGGTTCAGCTACGAGCAGTACTTC. It specifies CASRFSYEQYF.

This clone was seen a single time. The chain is built from TRBV4-1 and TRBJ2-1, with 13 bases matching TRBD2. The germline V gene has CDR1 MGHRA and CDR2 YSYEKL. The CDR3 has 20 residues. With V trimmed by 4 bases and J by 1 base, 13 bases remained unmatched. The CDR3 DNA sequence: TGCGCCAGCAGCCCCCCCGGGACTAGCGGGACGCCGGGATCCTACAATGAGCAGTTCTTC. Amino acids: CASSPPGTSGTPGSYNEQFF.

This chain uses TRBV7-3 with TRBJ1-1, with D possibly TRBD1 on 5 matching bases. CDR1 SGHTA and CDR2 FQGTGA come from the germline V gene. Trimming took off 5 bases at V and 1 base at J, with 11 bases between the two ends. The CDR3 spans 14 residues. The CDR3: CASSTQGPNTEAFF. The CDR3 region has the DNA TGTGCCAGCAGCACGCAGGGTCCGAACACTGAAGCTTTCTTT. Full variable domain (missing parts from reference TRBV7-3 and TRBJ1-1): GAGVSQTPSNKVTEKGKYVELRCDPISGHTALYWYRQSLGQGPEFLIYFQGTGAADDSGLPNDRFFAVRPEGSVSTLKIQRTERGDSAVYLCASSTQGPNTEAFFGQGTRLTVV.

This chain uses TRBV7-3 with TRBJ1-5, with D tentatively TRBD1 (6 bases). The CDR3 loop spans 13 amino acids. Trimming removed 4 bases at V and 7 bases at J, with 11 bases between. Germline CDR1 is SGHTA and CDR2 is FQGTGA. This CDR3 is CASSSGVNQPQHF. In DNA form, the CDR3 reads TGTGCCAGCAGCTCAGGGGTTAACCAGCCCCAGCATTTT. Looking up the rest from reference TRBV7-3 and TRBJ1-5 gives the full variable domain: GAGVSQTPSNKVTEKGKYVELRCDPISGHTALYWYRQSLGQGPEFLIYFQGTGAADDSGLPNDRFFAVRPEGSVSTLKIQRTERGDSAVYLCASSSGVNQPQHFGDGTRLSIL.

This clone was seen more than once but under ten times. The V call is TRBV23-1, the J call TRBJ1-6; D unresolved. TRBV23-1 is treated as an ORF (open reading frame) with a function not yet certain. This CDR3 comprises 14 residues. Trimming removed 6 bases from V and 8 bases from J, with 14 bases in between. CDR3 bases: TGCGCCAGCAGCCAAGTGATAGGTTATTCACCCCTCCACTTT. It encodes CASSQVIGYSPLHF.

The chain uses TRBV28 and TRBJ1-6; D uncertain. Trimming pared 5 bases from V and 9 bases from J, leaving 14 bases between. This CDR3 is 14 amino acids long. Germline V gene lookup returns CDR1 MDHEN and CDR2 SYDVKM. CDR3 DNA: TGTGCCAGCAGTACCCACATGGGTCCTTCACCCCTCCACTTT. It codes for CASSTHMGPSPLHF.

The CDR3 DNA is TGTGCCAGCAGCCCGGGGACAGGGGAGATCATCATCTATACCAGCTACACCTTC. Amino acid sequence: CASSPGTGEIIIYTSYTF. The chain employs TRBV5-6 and TRBJ1-2; TRBD1 aligns across 10 bases. Looked up from germline, CDR1 is SGHDT and CDR2 is YYEEEE. The CDR3 is made up of 18 amino acids. V gave up 4 bases and J gave up 9 bases; unmatched junction bases: 21.

The rearrangement links TRBV4-1 to TRBJ1-6, with D maybe TRBD1 (5 bases). The CDR3 spans 16 residues. Germline V CDR1 and CDR2: MGHRA, YSYEKL. V was trimmed by 4 bases and J by 8 bases, leaving 18 bases between them. In DNA, the CDR3 is TGCGCCAGCAGCCTTCCCACCGGGACGGTTTATTCACCCCTCCACTTT. This encodes CASSLPTGTVYSPLHF.

The chain combines TRBV5-6 with TRBJ2-5, with a tentative D call TRBD2 (5 bases). Germline V gene data show CDR1 as SGHDT and CDR2 as YYEEEE. The V end was cut by 4 bases, the J end by 6 bases, with 13 bases between. The CDR3 has 13 residues. The CDR3 DNA is TGTGCCAGCAGCCCCGGAGGCGACCAGACCCAGTACTTC. Translating it yields CASSPGGDQTQYF.

The V gene is TRBV5-4, the J gene TRBJ1-1, with D possibly matching TRBD1 (6 bases). CDR3 length equals 13 residues. Per germline, CDR1 SGHNT and CDR2 YYREEE (reference sequence). The ends were cut back, 0 bases at V and 8 bases at J, with 11 bases in the middle. The CDR3 sequence: CASSLEGVREAFF. The CDR3 nucleotides read TGTGCCAGCAGCTTGGAGGGGGTCCGGGAAGCTTTCTTT.

The CDR3 is CAGGVQGSNGYTF. The CDR3 DNA follows: TGTGCCGGAGGCGTTCAGGGCTCCAATGGCTACACCTTC. The V gene is TRBV19, the J gene TRBJ1-2; weak D call: TRBD1 (5 bases). Germline CDR1 and CDR2: LNHDA and SQIVND (reference sequence). Trimming cost V 11 bases and J 6 bases, with 19 bases left between them. The CDR3 totals 13 residues.

V usage is TRBV5-1 and J usage is TRBJ2-5; D not certain. Trimming stripped 0 bases from V and 5 bases from J, with 11 bases between. The CDR3 contains 14 residues. Germline V gene sequence: CDR1 SGHRS, CDR2 YFSETQ. The CDR3 region is CASSLADLGETQYF. As DNA, the CDR3 is TGCGCCAGCAGCTTGGCCGACCTCGGGGAGACCCAGTACTTC.

This rearrangement joins TRBV14 to TRBJ2-3; D gene uncertain. The length of the CDR3 is 14 residues. V was shortened by 1 base and J by 2 bases, with 7 bases between the two germline ends. Per the germline V gene, CDR1 is SGHDN and CDR2 is FVKESK. The CDR3 DNA reads TGTGCCAGCAGCCAAGTACGGTACACAGATACGCAGTATTTT. Its protein product is CASSQVRYTDTQYF.

The chain carries TRBV7-9 and TRBJ1-1; D is unclear. V was pared by 4 bases and J by 4 bases, with 10 bases between. This CDR3 is 13 amino acids long. Germline lookup yields CDR1 SEHNR and CDR2 FQNEAQ (reference sequence). The CDR3 here is CASSSGWGTEAFF. CDR3 bases: TGTGCCAGCAGCTCCGGGTGGGGCACTGAAGCTTTCTTT.

The chain has TRBV6-5 and TRBJ2-1, with TRBD2 matching over 7 bases. This CDR3 comprises 15 residues. The germline V gene has CDR1 MNHEY and CDR2 SVGAGI. With V trimmed by 7 bases and J by 0 bases, 6 bases remained unmatched. For the CDR3, the DNA is TGTGCCAGCACCGGAGCGGGAATCTCCTACAATGAGCAGTTCTTC. This translates into CASTGAGISYNEQFF.

The CDR3 nucleotides are TGCGCCAGCAGTCGCACAGGGCTGGATTCACCCCTCCACTTT. It yields the protein CASSRTGLDSPLHF. The V call is TRBV4-3, the J call TRBJ1-6; perhaps TRBD1 as D (6 bases). With 6 bases removed from V and 8 bases from J, the gap between germline ends came to 14 bases. This CDR3 comprises 14 residues. The germline V gene has CDR1 LGHNA and CDR2 YSLEER.

Written as DNA, the CDR3 is TGTGCCAGCAGTTTACCGGGTTATAATTCACCCCTCCACTTT. Its translation: CASSLPGYNSPLHF. V is TRBV27 and J is TRBJ1-6; D is uncertain. V lost 2 bases and J 4 bases, leaving 6 bases between the germline ends. The CDR3 contains 14 residues. Germline loops: CDR1 MNHEY, CDR2 SMNVEV (reference sequence).

The chain uses TRBV7-6 and TRBJ1-1; TRBD1 might be the D (5 bases). The length of the CDR3 is 14 residues. Germline CDR1 SGHVS, CDR2 FNYEAQ. Trimming shortened V by 5 bases and J by 1 base, and 11 bases separated the two germline ends. CDR3 sequence: CASSQDGGNTEAFF. CDR3 sequence (DNA): TGTGCCAGCAGCCAAGACGGGGGGAACACTGAAGCTTTCTTT. Full variable domain (rest looked up from reference TRBV7-6 and TRBJ1-1): GAGVSQSPRYKVTKRGQDVALRCDPISGHVSLYWYRQALGQGPEFLTYFNYEAQQDKSGLPNDRFSAERPEGSISTLTIQRTEQRDSAMYRCASSQDGGNTEAFFGQGTRLTVV.

This chain joins TRBV7-3 and TRBJ2-3; D possibly corresponds to TRBD2 (5 bases). This CDR3 has 14 residues. Germline V CDR1 and CDR2: SGHTA, FQGTGA. V was trimmed by 5 bases and J by 4 bases, leaving 13 bases between them. The DNA for the CDR3 is TGTGCCAGCAGCGTATCTAGCCCCCCAGATACGCAGTATTTT. Translation gives CASSVSSPPDTQYF. Full variable domain (remainder filled in from reference TRBV7-3 and TRBJ2-3): GAGVSQTPSNKVTEKGKYVELRCDPISGHTALYWYRQSLGQGPEFLIYFQGTGAADDSGLPNDRFFAVRPEGSVSTLKIQRTERGDSAVYLCASSVSSPPDTQYFGPGTRLTVL.